Following are 2 T cell receptor beta chains from one sample sequenced in a study of blood T cell repertoires in COVID-19. Data came from immunoSEQ multiplex PCR; TCRdb stores just in-frame clones and leaves some out. Here the sample spans a few hundred thousand clones, about 86% being singletons. Sequences were obtained from peripheral blood. The source is a man aged 30-40 years with active or convalescent COVID-19.

Notes on this clone: Mismatch with germline at one junction end may stem from a read error. This sequence joins TRBV7-2 and TRBJ1-4; 8 bases are a match to TRBD1. The CDR3 has 14 residues. Germline CDR1 SGHTA, CDR2 FQGNSA. The CDR3, as DNA: TGTGCCAACAGCCGGACAGGGAGTTTTGAAAAACTGTTTTTT. It encodes CANSRTGSFEKLFF.

The V and J genes are TRBV19 and TRBJ1-2; D may be TRBD1 (5 bases). V was cut by 8 bases and J by 4 bases, with 11 bases left in between. The CDR3 length is 12 residues. The germline V gene has CDR1 LNHDA and CDR2 SQIVND (reference sequence). Here the CDR3 reads CASSDSFYGYTF. For the CDR3, the DNA is TGTGCCAGTTCTGACAGCTTCTATGGCTACACCTTC.